This T cell receptor beta chain derives from a study of T cells in Graves' hyperthyroidism and ophthalmopathy. On this clonotype: Its antigen is undetermined.

There were TCR beta CDR3 regions amplified from RNA transcripts. The HTBI set primed first-round TCR CDR3 RT-PCR. TCRdb ran MiXCR on the multiplex PCR reads and lists one entry per CDR3 protein. The data show about 350,000 distinct CDR3 sequences, over 11% seen once. General study findings and limits: From stable hyperthyroidism, ophthalmopathy was set apart by a 13 V-J model. Peripheral blood also featured most of the thyroid clonotypes expanded above 0.001.

Trimming took off 4 bases at V and 7 bases at J, with 15 bases between the two ends. The CDR3 totals 13 residues. The germline V gene encodes CDR1 SGHDT and CDR2 YYEEEE. Sequencing used blood. The receptor comes from a woman in her 30s with Graves' hyperthyroidism. The V call is TRBV5-6, the J call TRBJ2-7; D perhaps matches TRBD1 (6 bases). The CDR3 here is CASSLRTVREQYF. CDR3 in DNA: TGTGCCAGCAGCCTGAGGACAGTCAGGGAGCAGTACTTC.